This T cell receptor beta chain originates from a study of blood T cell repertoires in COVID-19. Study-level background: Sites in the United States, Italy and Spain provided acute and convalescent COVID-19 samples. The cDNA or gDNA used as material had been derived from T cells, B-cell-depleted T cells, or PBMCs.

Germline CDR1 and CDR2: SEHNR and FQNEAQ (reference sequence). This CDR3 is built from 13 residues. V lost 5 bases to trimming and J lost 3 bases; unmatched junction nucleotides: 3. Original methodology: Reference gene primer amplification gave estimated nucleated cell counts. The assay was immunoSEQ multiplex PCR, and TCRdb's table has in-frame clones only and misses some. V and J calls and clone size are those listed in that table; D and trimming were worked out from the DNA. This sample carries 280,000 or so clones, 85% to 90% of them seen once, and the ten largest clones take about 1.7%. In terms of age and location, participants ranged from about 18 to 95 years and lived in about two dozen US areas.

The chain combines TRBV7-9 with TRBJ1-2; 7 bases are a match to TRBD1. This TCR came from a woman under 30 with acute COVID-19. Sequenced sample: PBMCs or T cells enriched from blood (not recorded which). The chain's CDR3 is CASSPTGHYGYTF. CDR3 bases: TGTGCCAGCAGCCCGACAGGGCACTATGGCTACACCTTC.